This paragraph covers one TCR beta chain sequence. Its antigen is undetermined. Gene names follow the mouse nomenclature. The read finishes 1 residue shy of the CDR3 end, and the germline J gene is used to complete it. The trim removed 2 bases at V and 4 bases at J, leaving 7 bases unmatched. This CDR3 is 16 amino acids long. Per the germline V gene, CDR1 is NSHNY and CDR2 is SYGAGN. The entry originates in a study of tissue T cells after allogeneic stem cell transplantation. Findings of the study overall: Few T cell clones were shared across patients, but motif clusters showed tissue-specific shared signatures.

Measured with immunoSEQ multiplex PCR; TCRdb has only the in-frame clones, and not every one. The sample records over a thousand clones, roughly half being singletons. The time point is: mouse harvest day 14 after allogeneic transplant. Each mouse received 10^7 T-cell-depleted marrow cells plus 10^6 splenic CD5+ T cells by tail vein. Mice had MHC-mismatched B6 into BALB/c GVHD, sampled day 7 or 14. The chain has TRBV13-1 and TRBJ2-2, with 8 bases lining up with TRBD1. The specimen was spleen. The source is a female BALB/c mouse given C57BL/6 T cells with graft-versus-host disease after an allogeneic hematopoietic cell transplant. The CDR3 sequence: CASSEAQGAFTGQLYF. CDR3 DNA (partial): TGTGCCAGCAGTGAAGCTCAGGGGGCTTTCACCGGGCAGCTCTAC.